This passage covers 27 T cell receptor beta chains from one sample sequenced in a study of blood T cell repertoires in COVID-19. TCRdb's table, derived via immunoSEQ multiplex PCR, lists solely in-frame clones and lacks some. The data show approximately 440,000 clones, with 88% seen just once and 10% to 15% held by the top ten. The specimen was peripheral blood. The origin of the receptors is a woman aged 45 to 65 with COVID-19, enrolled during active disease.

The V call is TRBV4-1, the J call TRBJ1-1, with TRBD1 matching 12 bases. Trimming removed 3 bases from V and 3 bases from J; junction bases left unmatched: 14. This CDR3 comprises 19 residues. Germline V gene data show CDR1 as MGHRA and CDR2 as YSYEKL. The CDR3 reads CASSHAPGQGASWDTEAFF. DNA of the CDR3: TGCGCCAGCAGCCATGCACCGGGACAGGGGGCTAGTTGGGACACTGAAGCTTTCTTT.

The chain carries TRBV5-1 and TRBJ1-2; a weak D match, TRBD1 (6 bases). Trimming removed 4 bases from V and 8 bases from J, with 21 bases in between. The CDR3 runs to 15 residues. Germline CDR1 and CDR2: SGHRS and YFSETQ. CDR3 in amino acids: CASSETGTSARGYTF. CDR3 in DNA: TGCGCCAGCAGCGAGACCGGGACATCGGCGCGCGGCTACACCTTC.

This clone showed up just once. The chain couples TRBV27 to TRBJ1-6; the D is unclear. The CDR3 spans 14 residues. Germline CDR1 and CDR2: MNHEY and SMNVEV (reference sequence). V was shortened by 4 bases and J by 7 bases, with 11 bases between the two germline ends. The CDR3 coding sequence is TGTGCCAGCAGTTCGCCGGGAGTAAATTCACCCCTCCACTTT. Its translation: CASSSPGVNSPLHF.

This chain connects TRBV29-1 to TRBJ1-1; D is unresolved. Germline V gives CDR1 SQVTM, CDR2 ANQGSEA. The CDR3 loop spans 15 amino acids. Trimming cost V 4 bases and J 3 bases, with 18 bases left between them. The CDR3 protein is CSVVSGRGIDTEAFF. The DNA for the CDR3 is TGCAGCGTTGTGTCCGGGAGAGGTATTGACACTGAAGCTTTCTTT. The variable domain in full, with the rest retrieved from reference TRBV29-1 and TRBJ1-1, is SAVISQKPSRDICQRGTSLTIQCQVDSQVTMMFWYRQQPGQSLTLIATANQGSEATYESGFVIDKFPISRPNLTFSTLTVSNMSPEDSSIYLCSVVSGRGIDTEAFFGQGTRLTVV.

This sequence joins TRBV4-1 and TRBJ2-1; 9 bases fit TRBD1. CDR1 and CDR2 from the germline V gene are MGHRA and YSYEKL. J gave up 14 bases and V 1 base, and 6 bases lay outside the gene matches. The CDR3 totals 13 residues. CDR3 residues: CASSQVVWDREFF. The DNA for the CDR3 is TGCGCCAGCAGCCAAGTCGTCTGGGACAGGGAGTTCTTC.

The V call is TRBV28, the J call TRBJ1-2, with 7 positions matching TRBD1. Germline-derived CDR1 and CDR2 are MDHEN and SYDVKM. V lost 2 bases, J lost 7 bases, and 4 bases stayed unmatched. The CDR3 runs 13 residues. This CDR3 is CASSLKGAGGYTF. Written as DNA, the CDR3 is TGTGCCAGCAGTTTAAAGGGGGCTGGTGGCTACACCTTC.

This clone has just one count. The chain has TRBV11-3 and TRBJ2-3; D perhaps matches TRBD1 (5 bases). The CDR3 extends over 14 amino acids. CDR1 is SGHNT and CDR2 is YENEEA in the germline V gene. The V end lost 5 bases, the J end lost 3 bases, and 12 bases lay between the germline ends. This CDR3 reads CASSQGEPTDTQYF. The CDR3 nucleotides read TGTGCCAGCAGCCAGGGCGAGCCTACAGATACGCAGTATTTT.

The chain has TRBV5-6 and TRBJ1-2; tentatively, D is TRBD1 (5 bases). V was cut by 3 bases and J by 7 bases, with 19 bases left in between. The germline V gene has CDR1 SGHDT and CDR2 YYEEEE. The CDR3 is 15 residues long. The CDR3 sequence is CASSWGDPSSFGYTF. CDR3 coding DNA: TGTGCCAGCAGCTGGGGCGACCCTTCGTCTTTTGGCTACACCTTC.

CDR3 nucleotides: TGTGCCACCAGCAGAGATGGGGGGACGGGGCAGCCCCAGCATTTT. Translation: CATSRDGGTGQPQHF. The rearrangement joins TRBV15 to TRBJ1-5, with TRBD1 as a possible D gene (5 bases). Germline V CDR1 and CDR2: LNHNV, YYDKDF (reference sequence). This CDR3 has 15 residues. V lost 0 bases to trimming and J lost 7 bases, with 13 bases between them. The full variable domain, its missing parts supplied by reference TRBV15 and TRBJ1-5, is DAMVIQNPRYQVTQFGKPVTLSCSQTLNHNVMYWYQQKSSQAPKLLFHYYDKDFNNEADTPDNFQSRRPNTSFCFLDIRSPGLGDTAMYLCATSRDGGTGQPQHFGDGTRLSIL.

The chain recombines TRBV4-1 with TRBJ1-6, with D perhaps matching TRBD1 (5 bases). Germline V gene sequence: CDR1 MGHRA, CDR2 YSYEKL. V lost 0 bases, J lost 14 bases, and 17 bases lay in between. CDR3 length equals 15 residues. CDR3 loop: CASSQDSDSRPALHF. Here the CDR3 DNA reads TGCGCCAGCAGCCAAGACTCCGACAGTCGGCCGGCCCTCCACTTT.

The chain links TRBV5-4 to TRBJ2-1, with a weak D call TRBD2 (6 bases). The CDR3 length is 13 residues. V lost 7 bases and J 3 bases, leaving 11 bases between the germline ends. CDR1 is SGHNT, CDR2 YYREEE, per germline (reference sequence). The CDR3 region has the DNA TGTGCCAGCCGGGACTCATACTACAATGAGCAGTTCTTC. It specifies CASRDSYYNEQFF.

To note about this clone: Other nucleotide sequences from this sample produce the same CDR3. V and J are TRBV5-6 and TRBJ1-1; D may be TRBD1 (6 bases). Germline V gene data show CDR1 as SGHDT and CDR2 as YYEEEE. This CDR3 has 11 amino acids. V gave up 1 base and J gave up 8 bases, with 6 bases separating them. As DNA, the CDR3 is TGTGCCAGCAGCTTGACAGGGGAAGCTTTCTTT. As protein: CASSLTGEAFF.

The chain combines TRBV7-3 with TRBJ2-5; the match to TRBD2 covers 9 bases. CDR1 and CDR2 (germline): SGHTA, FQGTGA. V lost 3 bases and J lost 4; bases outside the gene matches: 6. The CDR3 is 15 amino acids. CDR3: CASSFGTSLAETQYF. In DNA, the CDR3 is TGTGCCAGCAGCTTCGGGACTAGCCTCGCAGAGACCCAGTACTTC.

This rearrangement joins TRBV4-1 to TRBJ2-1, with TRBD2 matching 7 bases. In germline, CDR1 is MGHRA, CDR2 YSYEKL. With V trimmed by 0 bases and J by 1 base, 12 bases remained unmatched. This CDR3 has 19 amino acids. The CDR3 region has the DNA TGCGCCAGCAGCCAAGATCCACGCCAGAAGCGGGGATCCTACAATGAGCAGTTCTTC. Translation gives CASSQDPRQKRGSYNEQFF.

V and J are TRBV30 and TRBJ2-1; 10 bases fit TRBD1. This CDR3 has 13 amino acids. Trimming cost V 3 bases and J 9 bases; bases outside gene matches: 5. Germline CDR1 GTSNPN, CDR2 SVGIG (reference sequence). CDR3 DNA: TGTGCCTGGAGGGGACAGGGGCTCTTTGAGCAGTTCTTC. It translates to CAWRGQGLFEQFF. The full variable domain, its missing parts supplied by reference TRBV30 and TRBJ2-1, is SQTIHQWPATLVQPVGSPLSLECTVEGTSNPNLYWYRQAAGRGLQLLFYSVGIGQISSEVPQNLSASRPQDRQFILSSKKLLLSDSGFYLCAWRGQGLFEQFFGPGTRLTVL.

The CDR3 DNA follows: TGTGCCAGCAGTGAACGACAGGGGGCGCGTAATGAGCAGTTCTTC. Amino acid sequence: CASSERQGARNEQFF. The genes are TRBV6-1 and TRBJ2-1; TRBD1 matches at 10 bases. The V gene end was trimmed by 2 bases and the J gene end by 7 bases; junction bases not matched to a gene: 5. CDR1 is MNHNS and CDR2 is SASEGT in the germline V gene. The CDR3 consists of 15 residues.

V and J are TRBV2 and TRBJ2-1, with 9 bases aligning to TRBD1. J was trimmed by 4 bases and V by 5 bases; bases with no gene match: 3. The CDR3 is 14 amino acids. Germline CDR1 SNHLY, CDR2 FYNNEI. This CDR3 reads CASSPQGAYNEQFF. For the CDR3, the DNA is TGTGCCAGCAGTCCACAGGGGGCATACAATGAGCAGTTCTTC.

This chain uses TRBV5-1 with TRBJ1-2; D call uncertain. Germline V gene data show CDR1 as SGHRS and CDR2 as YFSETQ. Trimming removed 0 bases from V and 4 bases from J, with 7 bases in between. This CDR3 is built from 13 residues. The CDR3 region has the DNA TGCGCCAGCAGCTTGGCAGAGGGCTATGGCTACACCTTC. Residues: CASSLAEGYGYTF.

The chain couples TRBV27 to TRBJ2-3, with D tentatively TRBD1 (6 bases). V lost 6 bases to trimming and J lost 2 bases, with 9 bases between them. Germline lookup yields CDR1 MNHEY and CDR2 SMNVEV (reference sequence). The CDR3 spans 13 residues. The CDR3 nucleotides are TGTGCCAGCAGGACAGGACCCACAGATACGCAGTATTTT. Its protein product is CASRTGPTDTQYF.

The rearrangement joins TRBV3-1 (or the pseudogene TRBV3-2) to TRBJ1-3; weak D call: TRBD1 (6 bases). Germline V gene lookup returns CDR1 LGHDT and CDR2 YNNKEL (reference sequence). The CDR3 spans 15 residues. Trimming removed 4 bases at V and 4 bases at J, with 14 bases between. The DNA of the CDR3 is TGTGCCAGCAGCCCAGGGCCAGGGGCCGGAAACACCATATATTTT. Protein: CASSPGPGAGNTIYF.

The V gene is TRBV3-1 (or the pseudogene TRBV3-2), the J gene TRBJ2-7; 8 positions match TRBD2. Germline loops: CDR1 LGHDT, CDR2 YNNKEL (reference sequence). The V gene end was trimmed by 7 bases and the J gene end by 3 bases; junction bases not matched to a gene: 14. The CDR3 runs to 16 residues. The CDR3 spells CASITEGSGGLYEQYF. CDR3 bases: TGTGCCAGCATCACTGAAGGAAGCGGGGGCCTCTACGAGCAGTACTTC.

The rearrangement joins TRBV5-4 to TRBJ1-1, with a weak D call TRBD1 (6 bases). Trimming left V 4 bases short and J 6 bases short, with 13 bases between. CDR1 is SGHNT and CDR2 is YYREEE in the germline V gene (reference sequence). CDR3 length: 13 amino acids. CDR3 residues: CASSANRVSEAFF. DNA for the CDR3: TGTGCCAGCAGCGCGAACAGGGTCTCTGAAGCTTTCTTT.

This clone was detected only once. The CDR3 spells CSVGQSSSGANVLTF. CDR3 DNA: TGCAGCGTCGGACAAAGTTCTTCTGGGGCCAACGTCCTGACTTTC. The chain is built from TRBV29-1 and TRBJ2-6; maybe TRBD1 (5 bases). This CDR3 spans 15 amino acids. Germline V gene lookup returns CDR1 SQVTM and CDR2 ANQGSEA. Between the trimmed V and J ends, which lost 6 bases and 1 base, there was a span of 13 bases.

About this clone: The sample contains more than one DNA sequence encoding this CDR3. DNA of the CDR3: TGTGCCAGCAGCTTAGCACGGGGGAACTATGGCTACACCTTC. Amino acid sequence: CASSLARGNYGYTF. This chain joins TRBV11-2 and TRBJ1-2, with a tentative D call TRBD1 (5 bases). V was cut by 1 base and J by 2 bases, with 8 bases left in between. Looked up from germline, CDR1 is SGHAT and CDR2 is FQNNGV. The CDR3 spans 14 residues.

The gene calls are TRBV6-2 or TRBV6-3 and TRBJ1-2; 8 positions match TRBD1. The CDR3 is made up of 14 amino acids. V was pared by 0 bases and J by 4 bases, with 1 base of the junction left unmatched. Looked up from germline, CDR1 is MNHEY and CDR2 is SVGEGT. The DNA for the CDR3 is TGTGCCAGCAGTTACTCGGGACAGGCCTATGGCTACACCTTC. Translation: CASSYSGQAYGYTF.

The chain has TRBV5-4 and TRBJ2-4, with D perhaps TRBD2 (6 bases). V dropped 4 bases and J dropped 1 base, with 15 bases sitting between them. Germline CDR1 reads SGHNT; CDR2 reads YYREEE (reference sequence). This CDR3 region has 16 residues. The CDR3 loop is CASSIRLVYAKNIQYF. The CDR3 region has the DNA TGTGCCAGCAGCATTAGACTAGTTTACGCCAAAAACATTCAGTACTTC. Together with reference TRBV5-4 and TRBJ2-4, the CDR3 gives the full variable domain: ETGVTQSPTHLIKTRGQQVTLRCSSQSGHNTVSWYQQALGQGPQFIFQYYREEENGRGNFPPRFSGLQFPNYSSELNVNALELDDSALYLCASSIRLVYAKNIQYFGAGTRLSVL.

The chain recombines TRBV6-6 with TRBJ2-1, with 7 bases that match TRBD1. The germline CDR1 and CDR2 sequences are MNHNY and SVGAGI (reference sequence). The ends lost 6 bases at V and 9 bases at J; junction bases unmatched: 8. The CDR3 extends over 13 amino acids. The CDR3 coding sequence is TGTGCCAGCAGCCACGGGCCAGGGGGTGAGCAGTTCTTC. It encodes CASSHGPGGEQFF.